This section outlines one TCR beta chain sequence together with its context. Antigen specificity is unknown. The CDR3 contains 21 residues. The data are from a study of cytomegalovirus exposure and HLA in healthy donors. The study, taken as a whole, reports: Later on, an analysis showed TCR association rates differing by HLA locus, with DRB1 the most and HLA-C the fewest. Many donors shared some public TCRs, even though most TCR sequences were rare.

13 Jbeta primers and 60 Vbeta primers were used for the PCR. TCRdb's copy holds only in-frame clones and misses some; the assay was immunoSEQ multiplex PCR. The sample lists approximately 120,000 clones; under 85% were seen once. The sequencing input was PBMCs. The rearrangement uses TRBV21-1 and TRBJ2-2; the table assigns TRBD2, which was not confirmed against the DNA. TRBV21-1 is a known pseudogene. This sequence was found in a woman between 45 and 65 years old in good health and CMV-seropositive. The CDR3 DNA follows: TGTGCCAGCAGCAAAGAGACCAGAGCGGGGGTGCAAAATGAACGAACCGGGGAGCTGTTTTTT. Translation gives CASSKETRAGVQNERTGELFF.